One TCR beta chain is described in this entry. No antigen is known for it. No qualities accompany the bases; no much larger clone lies one base away. These data come from a study of T cell responses to AZD1222 COVID-19 vaccine (dated by TCRdb to the early 2020s). Regarding the research as a whole: TCR sequencing covered some 240 trial participants: 207 given two doses of AZD1222 and 26 given two doses of MenACWY control vaccine. Trial participants were enrolled into age subgroups of 18-55, 56-69 and 70-plus years, which contained about 150, 28 and 57 TCR-sequenced participants, respectively.

The CDR3 regions of human TCRbeta chains were analyzed by immunosequencing. As for the authors' bioinformatics: TCRs in the repertoires were matched against a reference library of SARS-CoV-2-specific TCRs that had been generated with the MIRA antigen-specificity platform. Breadth meant the fraction of unique TCRs that were SARS-CoV-2-associated, whereas depth meant the fraction of total T cells that were SARS-CoV-2-associated. Using the MIRA data, every spike-specific TCR was mapped to the spike region that the TCR reacted to and assigned to either a CD4 or a CD8 class. Log10-transformed breadth and depth values were compared by one-way ANOVA with Sidak's multiple comparisons tests. The source is immuneACCESS, and TCRdb retained only in-frame sequences with V and J called. Part of the clones is not carried over; for the studies checked, unresolved V genes explain less than half of this, and the remainder is unexplained. That table supplies the V and J calls and clone size; D and trimming were determined from the DNA. This sample lists just under 150,000 clones; approximately 88% were detected once. Of the sample, 5.4% is held by the ten largest clones.

The germline V gene specifies SGHNT as CDR1 and YENEEA as CDR2. Inclusive of the bounding cysteine and phenylalanine, the CDR3 is 13 residues long. Of the read, only the CDR3 DNA is kept; its 39 bases are in frame from base 1. Trimming costs V 1 base and J 2 bases, and their ends lie 4 bases apart. The research as a whole found: In the small 56-69-year group, the increase in depth fell short of significance, most likely because of low power. Most participants were white British and females outnumbered males, and the authors suggested that clonal diversity may have been underestimated. Because no day 14 peak-response samples were available, repertoires were characterized only after the peak T cell response. Reportedly, close to half of the unique spike-specific TCRs recognized epitopes lying outside the regions that are mutated in the B.1.351 and B.1.1.7 variants. Only five or six AZD1222 recipients were SARS-CoV-2 seropositive at baseline, limiting conclusions about previously exposed vaccinees. Spike-specific TCR breadth and depth rose significantly after two AZD1222 doses compared with day 0 and with MenACWY recipients. The vaccine-associated CD4 TCRs covered the entire spike protein, and the dominant responses fell in regions 160-218 and 743-854.

Interpreted using the paper, the time point label stands for: about 28 days (+/-7) after the second vaccine dose. Read against the paper, the sample's treatment or condition label means: meningococcal conjugate vaccine given as trial control. Vaccinee samples came from UK trials COV001 and COV002, including a single-blind randomized controlled phase 2/3 trial of AZD1222 (ChAdOx1 nCoV-19) in healthy adults. For TCRbeta chain sequencing, PBMC samples were collected from trial participants at day 0 and at day 28 after the second dose. This chain is built from TRBV11-3 and TRBJ2-3; the D gene cannot be resolved reliably. The clonotype was recovered from an adult who received the MenACWY meningococcal vaccine as a control. Sequences were derived from peripheral blood, sampled 28 days after the second dose of the MenACWY control vaccine. The CDR3 protein: CASSLADTDTQYF. The nucleotide sequence is TGTGCCAGCAGCTTAGCGGACACAGATACGCAGTATTTT.